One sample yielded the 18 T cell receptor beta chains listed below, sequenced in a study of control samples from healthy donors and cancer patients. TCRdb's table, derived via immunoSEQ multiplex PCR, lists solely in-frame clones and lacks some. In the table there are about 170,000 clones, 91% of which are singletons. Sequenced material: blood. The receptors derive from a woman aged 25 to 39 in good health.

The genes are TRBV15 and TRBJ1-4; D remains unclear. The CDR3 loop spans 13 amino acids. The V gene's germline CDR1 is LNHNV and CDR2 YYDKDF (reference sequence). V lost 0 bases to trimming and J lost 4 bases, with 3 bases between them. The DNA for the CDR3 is TGTGCCACCAGCAGAGATGGTAATGAAAAACTGTTTTTT. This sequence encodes CATSRDGNEKLFF.

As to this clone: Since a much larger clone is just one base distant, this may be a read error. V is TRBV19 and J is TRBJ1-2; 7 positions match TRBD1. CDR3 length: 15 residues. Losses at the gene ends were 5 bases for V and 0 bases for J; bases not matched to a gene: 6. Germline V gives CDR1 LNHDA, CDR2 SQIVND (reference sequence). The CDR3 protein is CASSSRQGANYGYTF. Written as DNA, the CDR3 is TGTGCCAGTAGTTCCCGACAGGGAGCTAACTATGGCTACACCTTC.

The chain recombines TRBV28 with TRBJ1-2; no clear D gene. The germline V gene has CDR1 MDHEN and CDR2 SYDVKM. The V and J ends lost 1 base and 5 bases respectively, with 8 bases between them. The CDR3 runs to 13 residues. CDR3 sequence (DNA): TGTGCCAGCAGTTTATTCGGGGAGTATGGCTACACCTTC. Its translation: CASSLFGEYGYTF.

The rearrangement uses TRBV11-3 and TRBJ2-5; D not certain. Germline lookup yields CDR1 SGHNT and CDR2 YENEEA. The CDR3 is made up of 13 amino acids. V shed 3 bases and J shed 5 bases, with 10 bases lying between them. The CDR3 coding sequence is TGTGCCAGCAGCTTTTCGGTCGGTGAGACCCAGTACTTC. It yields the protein CASSFSVGETQYF. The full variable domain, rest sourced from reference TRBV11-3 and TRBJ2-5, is EAGVVQSPRYKIIEKKQPVAFWCNPISGHNTLYWYLQNLGQGPELLIRYENEEAVDDSQLPKDRFSAERLKGVDSTLKIQPAELGDSAVYLCASSFSVGETQYFGPGTRLLVL.

The CDR3 sequence: CASSVGTSGGYLGETQYF. As DNA, the CDR3 is TGTGCCAGCAGCGTAGGGACTAGCGGGGGGTACCTGGGAGAGACCCAGTACTTC. J is TRBJ2-5 and V is TRBV9, with 14 bases fitting TRBD2. The V segment lost 0 bases and the J segment 4 bases; nucleotides outside the gene matches: 8. Germline CDR1 and CDR2: SGDLS and YYNGEE. The CDR3 sequence is 18 residues long.

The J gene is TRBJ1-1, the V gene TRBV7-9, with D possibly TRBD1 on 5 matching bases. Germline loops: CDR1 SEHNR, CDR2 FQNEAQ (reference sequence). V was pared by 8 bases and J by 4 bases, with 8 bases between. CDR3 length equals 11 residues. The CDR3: CASGGSTEAFF. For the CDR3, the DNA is TGTGCCAGCGGGGGGTCCACTGAAGCTTTCTTT.

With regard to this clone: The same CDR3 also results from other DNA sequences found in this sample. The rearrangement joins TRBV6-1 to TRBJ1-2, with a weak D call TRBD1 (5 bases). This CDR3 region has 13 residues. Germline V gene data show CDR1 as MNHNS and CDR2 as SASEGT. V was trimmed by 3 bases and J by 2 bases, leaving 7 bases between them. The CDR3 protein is CASSEGGNYGYTF. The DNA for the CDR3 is TGTGCCAGCAGTGAGGGGGGGAACTATGGCTACACCTTC.

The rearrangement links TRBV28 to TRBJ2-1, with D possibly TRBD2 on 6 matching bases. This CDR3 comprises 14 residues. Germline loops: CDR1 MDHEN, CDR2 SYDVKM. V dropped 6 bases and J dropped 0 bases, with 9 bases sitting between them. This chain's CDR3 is CASRDYLSYNEQFF. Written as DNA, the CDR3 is TGTGCCAGCAGGGACTATCTCTCCTACAATGAGCAGTTCTTC. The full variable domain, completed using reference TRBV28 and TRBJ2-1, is DVKVTQSSRYLVKRTGEKVFLECVQDMDHENMFWYRQDPGLGLRLIYFSYDVKMKEKGDIPEGYSVSREKKERFSLILESASTNQTSMYLCASRDYLSYNEQFFGPGTRLTVL.

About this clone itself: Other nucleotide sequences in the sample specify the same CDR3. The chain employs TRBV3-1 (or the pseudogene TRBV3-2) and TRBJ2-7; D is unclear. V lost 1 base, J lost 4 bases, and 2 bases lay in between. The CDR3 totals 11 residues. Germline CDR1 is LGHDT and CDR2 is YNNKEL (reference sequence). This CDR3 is CASSQGYEQYF. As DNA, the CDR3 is TGTGCCAGCAGCCAAGGTTACGAGCAGTACTTC.

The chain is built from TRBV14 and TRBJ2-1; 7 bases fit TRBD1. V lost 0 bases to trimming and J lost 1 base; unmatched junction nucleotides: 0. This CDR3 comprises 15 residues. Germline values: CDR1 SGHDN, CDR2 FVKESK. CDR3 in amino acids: CASSQDRGSYNEQFF. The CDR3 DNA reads TGTGCCAGCAGCCAAGACAGGGGGTCCTACAATGAGCAGTTCTTC.

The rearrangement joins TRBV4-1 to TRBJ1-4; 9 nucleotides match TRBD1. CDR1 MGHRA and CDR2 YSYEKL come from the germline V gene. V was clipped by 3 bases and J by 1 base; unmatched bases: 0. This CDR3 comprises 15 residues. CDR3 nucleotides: TGCGCCAGCAGCCAGACAGGGGGAACTAATGAAAAACTGTTTTTT. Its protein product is CASSQTGGTNEKLFF.

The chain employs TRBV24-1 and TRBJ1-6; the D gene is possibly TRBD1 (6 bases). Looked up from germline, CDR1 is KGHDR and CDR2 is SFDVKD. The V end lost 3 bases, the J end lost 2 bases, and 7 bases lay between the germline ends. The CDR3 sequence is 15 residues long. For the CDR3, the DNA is TGTGCCACCAGTGATGGGACACCCTATAATTCACCCCTCCACTTT. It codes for CATSDGTPYNSPLHF.

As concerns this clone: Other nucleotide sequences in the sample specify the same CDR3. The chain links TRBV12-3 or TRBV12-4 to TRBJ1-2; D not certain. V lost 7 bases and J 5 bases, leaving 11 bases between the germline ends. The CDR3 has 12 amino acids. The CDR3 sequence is CASTPDGYGYTF. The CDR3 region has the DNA TGTGCCAGCACCCCCGACGGTTATGGCTACACCTTC.

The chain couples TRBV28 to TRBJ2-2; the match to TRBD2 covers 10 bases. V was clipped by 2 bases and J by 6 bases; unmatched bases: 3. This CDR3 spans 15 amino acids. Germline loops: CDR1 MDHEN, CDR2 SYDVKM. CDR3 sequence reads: CASSLLAGVSGELFF. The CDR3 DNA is TGTGCCAGCAGTTTACTAGCGGGAGTCTCCGGGGAGCTGTTTTTT.

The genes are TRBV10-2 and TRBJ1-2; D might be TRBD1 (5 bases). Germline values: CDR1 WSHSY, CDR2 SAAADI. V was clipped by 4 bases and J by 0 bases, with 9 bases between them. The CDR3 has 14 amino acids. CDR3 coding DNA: TGCGCCAGCAGTGCAGGGTTAGCTAACTATGGCTACACCTTC. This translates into CASSAGLANYGYTF.

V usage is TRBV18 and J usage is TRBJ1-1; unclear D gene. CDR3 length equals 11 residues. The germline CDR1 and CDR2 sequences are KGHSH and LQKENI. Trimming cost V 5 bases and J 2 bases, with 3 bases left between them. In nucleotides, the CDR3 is TGTGCCAGCTCAACCAACACTGAAGCTTTCTTT. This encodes CASSTNTEAFF. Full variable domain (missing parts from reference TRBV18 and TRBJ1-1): NAGVMQNPRHLVRRRGQEARLRCSPMKGHSHVYWYRQLPEEGLKFMVYLQKENIIDESGMPKERFSAEFPKEGPSILRIQQVVRGDSAAYFCASSTNTEAFFGQGTRLTVV.

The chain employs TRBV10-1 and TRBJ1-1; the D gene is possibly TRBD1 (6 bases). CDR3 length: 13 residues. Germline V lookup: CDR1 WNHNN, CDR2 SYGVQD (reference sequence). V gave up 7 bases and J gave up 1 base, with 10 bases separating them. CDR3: CASKMGQNTEAFF. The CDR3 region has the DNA TGCGCCAGCAAAATGGGACAGAACACTGAAGCTTTCTTT.

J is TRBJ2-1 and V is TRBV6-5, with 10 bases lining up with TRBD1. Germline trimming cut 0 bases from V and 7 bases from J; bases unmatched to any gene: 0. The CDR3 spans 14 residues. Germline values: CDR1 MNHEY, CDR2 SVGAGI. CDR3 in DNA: TGTGCCAGCAGTTACTCGGACAGGGGGAATGAGCAGTTCTTC. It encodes CASSYSDRGNEQFF.